This TCR beta chain came from a study of graft-versus-host responses after intestinal transplantation (dated by TCRdb to the early 2020s). Broadly, across the study: Recipients received multivisceral, liver-intestinal, or isolated intestinal transplants. Of the approximately 24 intestinal transplant recipients enrolled in the cohort, one of whom was a retransplant, a few patients without pretransplant specimens were excluded. After intestinal transplantation, graft-versus-host and host-versus-graft alloreactive T cell clones were followed in the graft, circulation and bone marrow using bulk TCR-beta CDR3 sequencing. Every recipient was given anti-thymocyte globulin induction, followed by approximately three years of maintenance tacrolimus and steroids. Alloreactive clones were identified by sequencing pre-transplant mixed lymphocyte reaction products and comparing these products with unstimulated pre-transplant donor and recipient T cells. Donor T cell macrochimerism was defined as a peak of at least 4% donor T cells among recipient peripheral blood mononuclear cells. Rather than going through the commercial service, samples from a few later patients were sequenced in-house on an Illumina MiSeq and processed with MiXCR. Beyond this particular receptor, the publication reports: The relatively low number and heterogeneity of intestinal transplant patients limited the conclusions. GvH clones were found in recipient bone marrow, and some of the GvH clones appeared earlier in ileal mucosa or blood, which is consistent with an intestinal mucosal origin. Early after transplant, declines in HvG clones were associated with peak levels of circulating GvH clones. Patients with donor T cell macrochimerism had high GvH to HvG T cell clonal ratios in their allografts.

Library prep was done by the immunoSEQ multiplex PCR assay. For most patients, genomic DNA was isolated using the Qiagen DNeasy Blood and Tissue Kit and was shipped frozen to Adaptive Biotechnologies for TCR sequencing. Adaptive Biotechnologies carried out high-throughput TCR-beta CDR3 sequencing of genomic DNA for most patients. Processing in the source paper ran as follows. TCR sequencing data for more than 15 patients were retrieved from Adaptive's ImmunoSEQ software; three other patients were processed with MiXCR and VDJtools. To correct CD4 versus CD8 sorting errors, any sequence found in both subsets at a frequency ratio below 5:1 was removed. CDR3 nucleotide sequences shared by donor and recipient were removed because the origin of these sequences could not be assigned. Alloreactive clones required at least 2-fold expansion over unstimulated cells and minimum CFSE-low frequency of 0.002% (template counts) or 0.001% (read counts). Clones detected in sequenced pre-transplant spleen, lymph node, or MLR CFSE-low populations of the donor or recipient were defined as mappable. Cumulative frequency of alloreactive clones was calculated as a percentage of all sequences weighted by copy number. This is the immuneACCESS table as TCRdb keeps it, with only in-frame sequences that have V and J called. A part of the clones is gone; compared with another copy, unresolved V genes explain less than half, and the rest is unexplained. V, J and clone size derive from that table, while D and trimming were established from the DNA sequence. This sample lists about 96,000 clones; 80% to 95% were detected once. The ten biggest clones cover roughly 0.17% of the sample.

The sample's time point, from its label and the paper: cells obtained before transplantation from donor or recipient. CD3+CD4+ and CD3+CD8+ populations were FACS-sorted from unstimulated pre-transplant donor and recipient cells taken from spleen or lymph nodes. V loses 0 bases, J loses 0 bases, and the germline ends lie 10 bases apart. The germline V gene specifies SGHRS as CDR1 and YFSETQ as CDR2. The cysteine opens and the phenylalanine closes a CDR3 of 15 amino acids. Only the CDR3 portion is preserved as DNA: 45 bases, with reading frame beginning at the first base. A word on this clone: Its recognized antigen is unknown. Base-call qualities are not available, and no considerably larger clone is one nucleotide away.

The starting material was unstimulated CD4+ T cells sorted from spleen or lymph node cells, obtained before intestinal transplant. This TCR came from a human donor who received an intestinal transplant. The chain is encoded by TRBV5-1 joined to TRBJ2-7, and perhaps TRBD1 as D gene, on 5 matching bases. The sequenced DNA: TGCGCCAGCAGCTTGGACAGGCCTGACTCCTACGAGCAGTACTTC. The encoded protein is CASSLDRPDSYEQYF.